This T cell receptor beta chain was captured in a study of tumor-infiltrating lymphocytes in localized non-small cell lung cancer. Overall study: From each patient, both tumor and uninvolved lung, non-adjacent to tumor, were sampled.

This CDR3 is 14 amino acids long. V was clipped by 4 bases and J by 1 base, with 11 bases between them. Looked up from germline, CDR1 is SGHDT and CDR2 is YYEEEE. As for this clone: Its specificity is not known.

Notes on the study in general: Different pieces of the same tissue were used for each assay.

The data were produced by immunoSEQ multiplex PCR, yet TCRdb's version contains in-frame clones alone and is incomplete. Here the sample spans 13,000 or so clones, about four fifths being singletons. The J gene is TRBJ1-2, the V gene TRBV5-6; weak D call: TRBD1 (5 bases). The receptor was derived from a human donor with non-small cell lung cancer. The sample was lung tumor tissue. For the CDR3, the DNA is TGTGCCAGCAGCGAGGACACCCTTAACTATGGCTACACCTTC. Encoded protein: CASSEDTLNYGYTF. The whole variable domain, remainder taken from reference TRBV5-6 and TRBJ1-2, is DAGVTQSPTHLIKTRGQQVTLRCSPKSGHDTVSWYQQALGQGPQFIFQYYEEEERQRGNFPDRFSGHQFPNYSSELNVNALLLGDSALYLCASSEDTLNYGYTFGSGTRLTVV.